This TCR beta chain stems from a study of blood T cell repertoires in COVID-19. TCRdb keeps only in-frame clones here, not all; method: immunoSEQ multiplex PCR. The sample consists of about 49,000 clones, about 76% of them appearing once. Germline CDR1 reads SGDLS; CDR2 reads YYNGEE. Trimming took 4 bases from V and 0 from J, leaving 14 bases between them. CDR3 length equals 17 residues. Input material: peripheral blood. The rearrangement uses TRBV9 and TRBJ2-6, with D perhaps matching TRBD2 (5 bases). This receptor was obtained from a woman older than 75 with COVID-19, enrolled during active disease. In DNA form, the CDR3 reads TGTGCCAGCAGCCCCCGAGGGCATAGCTCTGGGGCCAACGTCCTGACTTTC. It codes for CASSPRGHSSGANVLTF.